This T cell receptor (beta chain) was identified in a study of cytomegalovirus exposure and HLA in healthy donors. The study, taken as a whole, reports: Subsequent analysis found a tendency for first-cohort TCR clusters to co-occur within the 90 to 150 validation repertoires. The study flagged about 160 TCR beta chains as cytomegalovirus-associated. Reportedly, cytomegalovirus status was diagnosed with high sensitivity and specificity. Researchers reported that a few CMV-associated chains were confirmed in vitro as CMV antigen-specific.

The table came from immunoSEQ multiplex PCR; TCRdb's copy has only in-frame clones and leaves some out. The sample has some 310,000 clones, approximately 86% seen once. On this clone: Its antigen is undetermined.

The TCR sequence derives from a man aged 30 to 39 in good health and CMV-seronegative. Sequenced material: PBMCs.

Here the CDR3 reads CASHNRRDINEKLFF. CDR3 DNA: TGTGCCAGCCATAATCGCCGGGACATTAATGAAAAACTGTTTTTT. This chain connects TRBV2 to TRBJ1-4; D perhaps matches TRBD1 (6 bases). CDR3 length: 15 amino acids. CDR1 is SNHLY, CDR2 FYNNEI, per germline. V dropped 8 bases and J dropped 4 bases, with 17 bases sitting between them.